The 29 T cell receptor beta chains below all came from one sample that was sequenced in a study of blood T cell repertoires in COVID-19. Assay: immunoSEQ multiplex PCR; the TCRdb copy retains only in-frame clones and omits some. The repertoire includes about 200,000 clones, approximately 80% of them detected once, and 6% to 8% sits in the top ten. The sequencing input was peripheral blood. These receptors were obtained from a human donor with acute or convalescent COVID-19. The donor label of this sample is uncertain.

The V call is TRBV2, the J call TRBJ2-7; 8 nucleotides line up with TRBD2. Germline V lookup: CDR1 SNHLY, CDR2 FYNNEI. This CDR3 region has 15 residues. Losses at the gene ends were 2 bases for V and 5 bases for J; bases not matched to a gene: 8. The CDR3 DNA follows: TGTGCCAGCAGTGAAAGGGGCAGGACTAGCCACGAGCAGTACTTC. It translates to CASSERGRTSHEQYF. The variable domain in full, with the rest retrieved from reference TRBV2 and TRBJ2-7, is EPEVTQTPSHQVTQMGQEVILRCVPISNHLYFYWYRQILGQKVEFLVSFYNNEISEKSEIFDDQFSVERPDGSNFTLKIRSTKLEDSAMYFCASSERGRTSHEQYFGPGTRLTVT.

V and J are TRBV2 and TRBJ1-2; D is unclear. The CDR3 totals 13 residues. Trimming cost V 10 bases and J 4 bases, with 16 bases left between them. The V gene's germline CDR1 is SNHLY and CDR2 FYNNEI. For the CDR3, the DNA is TGTGCCATCGTCCCACGAGGCTTCTATGGCTACACCTTC. Amino acids: CAIVPRGFYGYTF.

V usage is TRBV4-2 and J usage is TRBJ2-3; TRBD2 agrees at 13 bases. This CDR3 region has 17 residues. Germline V gene lookup returns CDR1 LGHNA and CDR2 YNFKEQ. With V trimmed by 2 bases and J by 6 bases, 8 bases remained unmatched. CDR3 coding DNA: TGTGCCAGCAGCCAATTACTAGCGGGAGGGCTACTGGATACGCAGTATTTT. This sequence encodes CASSQLLAGGLLDTQYF.

This chain joins TRBV28 and TRBJ2-1; TRBD2 aligns across 7 bases. The CDR3 has 15 residues. V was pared by 7 bases and J by 5 bases, with 11 bases of the junction left unmatched. Germline V lookup: CDR1 MDHEN, CDR2 SYDVKM. The CDR3 DNA follows: TGTGCCAGCATCATGGGGGGGGAGATCCACAATGAGCAGTTCTTC. Amino acid sequence: CASIMGGEIHNEQFF.

This chain connects TRBV6-4 to TRBJ1-6, with 7 bases fitting TRBD1. The germline V gene has CDR1 MRHNA and CDR2 SNTAGT. This CDR3 is built from 15 residues. V gave up 6 bases and J gave up 0 bases; unmatched junction bases: 2. The DNA for the CDR3 is TGTGCCAGCAGCCGGGACAGCTCCTATAATTCACCCCTCCACTTT. This translates into CASSRDSSYNSPLHF.

The chain combines TRBV2 with TRBJ1-2, with a weak D call TRBD1 (5 bases). Germline values: CDR1 SNHLY, CDR2 FYNNEI. The CDR3 is 11 residues long. Deletions cut 4 bases from V and 8 bases from J, with 8 bases between. This CDR3 is CASSVTVGYTF. The CDR3 coding sequence is TGTGCCAGCAGTGTGACAGTCGGCTACACCTTC.

This sequence joins TRBV5-4 and TRBJ1-2; maybe TRBD1 (6 bases). The CDR3 sequence is 15 residues long. With 4 bases removed from V and 4 bases from J, the gap between germline ends came to 17 bases. Germline lookup yields CDR1 SGHNT and CDR2 YYREEE (reference sequence). Written as DNA, the CDR3 is TGTGCCAGCAGCCAGCCAGGGGAATCGGCCTATGGCTACACCTTC. Its protein is CASSQPGESAYGYTF.

This rearrangement joins TRBV4-2 to TRBJ2-3; D remains unclear. CDR1 and CDR2 from the germline V gene are LGHNA and YNFKEQ. Trimming cost V 0 bases and J 14 bases, with 21 bases left between them. This CDR3 has 15 residues. The CDR3 here is CASSQDSLGKVLLYF. DNA for the CDR3: TGTGCCAGCAGCCAAGATTCCCTGGGCAAGGTTCTTTTGTATTTT.

CDR3: CASSDPLVHRNTEAFF. The CDR3 nucleotides are TGTGCCAGCAGTGACCCGCTGGTACACCGGAACACTGAAGCTTTCTTT. The chain joins TRBV6-4 to TRBJ1-1, with D uncertain. This CDR3 spans 16 amino acids. The germline CDR1 and CDR2 sequences are MRHNA and SNTAGT. The ends were cut back, 2 bases at V and 1 base at J, with 14 bases in the middle.

The CDR3 reads CASSPSSGSSYNEQFF. CDR3 bases: TGCGCCAGCAGTCCCTCTAGCGGGTCATCCTACAATGAGCAGTTCTTC. The J gene is TRBJ2-1, the V gene TRBV10-1; TRBD2 matches 8 bases. V was clipped by 5 bases and J by 1 base; unmatched bases: 7. The CDR3 totals 16 residues. Germline CDR1 reads WNHNN; CDR2 reads SYGVQD (reference sequence).

The rearrangement uses TRBV6-6 and TRBJ2-5; 8 bases map to TRBD1. J lost 2 bases, V lost 6 bases, and 5 bases had no gene match. The CDR3 is 14 amino acids. Germline V gene data show CDR1 as MNHNY and CDR2 as SVGAGI (reference sequence). The CDR3 protein is CASSLDRGQETQYF. The CDR3 DNA follows: TGTGCCAGCAGCCTTGACAGGGGACAAGAGACCCAGTACTTC.

V gene TRBV28 combines with J gene TRBJ2-7, with D possibly TRBD1 on 6 matching bases. V was trimmed by 5 bases and J by 0 bases, leaving 14 bases between them. The germline gives CDR1 MDHEN, CDR2 SYDVKM. This CDR3 comprises 15 residues. CDR3 amino acids: CASSPQGTSSYEQYF. CDR3 bases: TGTGCCAGCAGTCCACAGGGTACCTCCTCCTACGAGCAGTACTTC.

The chain employs TRBV27 and TRBJ2-1, with 9 nucleotides matching TRBD2. V shed 6 bases, J shed 0 bases, and the junction held 9 bases outside the gene matches. Germline V gene sequence: CDR1 MNHEY, CDR2 SMNVEV (reference sequence). CDR3 length: 17 residues. CDR3: CASSRFISGSSYNEQFF. Here the CDR3 DNA reads TGTGCCAGCAGCAGATTTATTAGCGGGAGCTCCTACAATGAGCAGTTCTTC.

A single count supports this clone. The V gene is TRBV10-1, the J gene TRBJ2-3; D is perhaps TRBD2 (6 bases). Germline assignment: CDR1 WNHNN and CDR2 SYGVQD (reference sequence). The CDR3 is 14 residues long. V lost 4 bases and J lost 0, with 8 bases in between. The CDR3 DNA reads as TGCGCCAGCAGTGTTGCGGGAAGCACAGATACGCAGTATTTT. Its protein is CASSVAGSTDTQYF.

The table lists this clone with a count of one. The chain links TRBV21-1 to TRBJ2-1; the D call TRBD2 from the table was never checked on the DNA. TRBV21-1 is termed a pseudogene. This CDR3 comprises 17 residues. The CDR3 spells CASSKAKRLADLNEQFF. The CDR3 DNA sequence: TGTGCCAGCAGCAAAGCGAAAAGACTAGCGGACCTCAATGAGCAGTTCTTC.

The genes are TRBV19 and TRBJ1-1; TRBD1 aligns across 8 bases. With V trimmed by 4 bases and J by 6 bases, 4 bases remained unmatched. Germline V gene data show CDR1 as LNHDA and CDR2 as SQIVND (reference sequence). The CDR3 totals 13 residues. The CDR3 DNA reads TGTGCCAGTAGTAGCAGGGGGCGGGCTGAAGCTTTCTTT. The encoded protein is CASSSRGRAEAFF.

This clone was counted a single time. The V and J genes are TRBV7-3 and TRBJ2-2; 7 positions agree with TRBD2. The CDR3 is 15 residues long. Germline V gene data show CDR1 as SGHTA and CDR2 as FQGTGA. The ends lost 1 base at V and 6 bases at J; junction bases unmatched: 5. CDR3 coding DNA: TGTGCCAGCAGCTTAAGTGGGAGGGGCGCCGGGGAGCTGTTTTTT. Translated, it gives CASSLSGRGAGELFF.

The J gene is TRBJ1-2, the V gene TRBV13; 7 bases are a match to TRBD1. This CDR3 contains 16 residues. Per germline, CDR1 PRHDT and CDR2 FYEKMQ (reference sequence). Trimming removed 2 bases from V and 2 bases from J; junction bases left unmatched: 8. The CDR3 DNA reads as TGTGCCAGCAGCTTATCGGGTCAGGGGGTGAACTATGGCTACACCTTC. It codes for CASSLSGQGVNYGYTF.

This chain joins TRBV10-3 and TRBJ1-2, with 11 bases lining up with TRBD1. Germline loops: CDR1 ENHRY, CDR2 SYGVKD. The CDR3 has 15 amino acids. V was clipped by 10 bases and J by 3 bases; unmatched bases: 10. The CDR3 loop is CATTPGQGVDYGYTF. CDR3 coding DNA: TGTGCCACCACCCCGGGACAGGGGGTTGACTATGGCTACACCTTC.

The rearrangement uses TRBV6-5 and TRBJ1-2; 10 bases are shared with TRBD1. The CDR3 totals 13 residues. V trimming: 9 bases; J trimming: 3 bases; junction bases outside the gene matches: 4. Looked up from germline, CDR1 is MNHEY and CDR2 is SVGAGI. The CDR3 sequence is CASRQGADYGYTF. CDR3 nucleotide sequence: TGTGCCAGTCGACAGGGGGCGGACTATGGCTACACCTTC.

The chain is built from TRBV27 and TRBJ1-5; D possibly corresponds to TRBD1 (5 bases). V lost 8 bases, J lost 0 bases, and 17 bases lay in between. Germline V gene data show CDR1 as MNHEY and CDR2 as SMNVEV (reference sequence). CDR3 size: 16 residues. CDR3 loop: CASSSQGFLSNQPQHF. CDR3 bases: TGTGCCAGCTCCTCCCAGGGATTCCTTAGCAATCAGCCCCAGCATTTT.

This rearrangement joins TRBV5-1 to TRBJ2-2; D gene uncertain. Germline assignment: CDR1 SGHRS and CDR2 YFSETQ. V lost 5 bases to trimming and J lost 4 bases, with 12 bases between them. The CDR3 consists of 14 residues. CDR3 amino acids: CASSRGALTGELFF. The CDR3 DNA sequence: TGCGCCAGCAGTAGAGGCGCCCTCACCGGGGAGCTGTTTTTT.

V is TRBV30 and J is TRBJ1-1; a weak D match, TRBD1 (6 bases). CDR1 and CDR2 from the germline V gene are GTSNPN and SVGIG (reference sequence). This CDR3 is built from 13 residues. V was shortened by 3 bases and J by 1 base, with 9 bases between the two germline ends. Here the CDR3 DNA reads TGTGCCTGGAGACAGGGCTCGAACACTGAAGCTTTCTTT. Translating it yields CAWRQGSNTEAFF.

CDR3 bases: TGTGCCAGCAGCCTCCCCCCTGGGGGGAATGAGCAGTTCTTC. Its translation is CASSLPPGGNEQFF. The genes are TRBV6-5 and TRBJ2-1; D may be TRBD2 (6 bases). V lost 6 bases and J 7 bases, leaving 16 bases between the germline ends. Germline lookup yields CDR1 MNHEY and CDR2 SVGAGI. This CDR3 spans 14 amino acids.

This rearrangement joins TRBV3-1 (or the pseudogene TRBV3-2) to TRBJ2-5; 7 bases fit TRBD2. With 5 bases clipped from V and 5 bases from J, the junction kept 8 bases outside the gene matches. The CDR3 length is 14 residues. Germline CDR1 is LGHDT and CDR2 is YNNKEL (reference sequence). The CDR3 sequence is CASSSTSWGETQYF. The DNA of the CDR3 is TGTGCCAGCAGCTCGACTAGCTGGGGGGAGACCCAGTACTTC.

The chain couples TRBV28 to TRBJ2-3, with a weak D call TRBD2 (5 bases). With 2 bases removed from V and 7 bases from J, the gap between germline ends came to 13 bases. Looked up from germline, CDR1 is MDHEN and CDR2 is SYDVKM. The CDR3 runs 14 residues. The CDR3 is CASSLDYSVNTQYF. CDR3 coding DNA: TGTGCCAGCAGTTTAGACTACAGTGTAAATACGCAGTATTTT.

The genes are TRBV7-2 and TRBJ2-3; TRBD2 matches at 13 bases. The CDR3 loop spans 16 amino acids. With V trimmed by 3 bases and J by 3 bases, 3 bases remained unmatched. CDR1 and CDR2 (germline): SGHTA, FQGNSA. CDR3 amino acids: CASSLGLAGITDTQYF. CDR3 in DNA: TGTGCCAGCAGCTTGGGACTAGCGGGGATAACAGATACGCAGTATTTT.

The chain recombines TRBV10-1 with TRBJ2-2, with TRBD1 identical over 7 bases. This CDR3 is 14 amino acids long. V was clipped by 6 bases and J by 7 bases; unmatched bases: 8. In germline, CDR1 is WNHNN, CDR2 SYGVQD (reference sequence). The CDR3 DNA sequence: TGCGCCAGCAGGTACAGGGGCGATCACGGGGAGCTGTTTTTT. This encodes CASRYRGDHGELFF.

This clone was observed a few times. The chain joins TRBV12-3 or TRBV12-4 to TRBJ1-5, with 7 bases that match TRBD1. J lost 6 bases, V lost 6 bases, and 5 bases had no gene match. CDR3 length: 13 residues. The CDR3: CASRQGGGQPQHF. The CDR3 coding sequence is TGTGCCAGCAGGCAGGGGGGAGGTCAGCCCCAGCATTTT.